What follows describes a single TCR beta chain. This clone's antigen is unknown. Base qualities are not provided; no much larger clone lies one nucleotide away. This record belongs to a study of identical twins (dated by TCRdb to the mid-2010s). Turning to the overall study: To test whether fetal clonotypes persist, the study used deep sequencing on TCR alpha and beta repertoires from monozygotic twins, unrelated adults of various ages, and cord blood. To rule out contamination, replicate twin experiments were performed at different times with different library preparation protocols.

Study-level results and caveats: Zero-insertion analyses could be partly confounded by invariant T cells such as MAIT and iNKT, although diverse VJ usage argued against such confounding for most clonotypes. Because the same donors could not be followed over many years, the conclusions depended on cross-sectional statistical analysis. The excess sharing between twins in beta out-of-frame sequences was weaker because fewer shared sequences reduced the signal-to-noise ratio. In monozygotic twins, out-of-frame TCR alpha sharing was systematically underestimated by recombination models, although the models agreed with sharing between unrelated individuals. Abundant cord blood beta clonotypes carried fewer insertions; young adult naive repertoires showed a weaker similar trend, while memory repertoires showed none. Out-of-frame TCR alpha sequences shared between twins showed an excess of low generation-probability sequences compared with coincidental sharing between unrelated individuals.

Library creation used 5' RACE. Sequencing relied on an Illumina HiSeq 2000. A universal primer binding site was introduced by template switching, and a unique molecular identifier was present in the final cDNA, enabling accurate counting of TCR cDNA molecules. Specific primers in the conserved constant-segment region were used to synthesize first-strand cDNA for TCR alpha and beta chains. To control for contamination, every cDNA library carried two barcodes: a SMART-Mk sample barcode plus Illumina barcodes. Two successive PCR steps introduced TruSeq adapter sequences along with Illumina sample barcodes. Sequencing of the TCR alpha and beta cDNA libraries was done on the Illumina HiSeq platform using custom primers. The original methods were these. Unique molecular identifiers were extracted from raw reads with MiGEC, and CDR3 positions were determined with MiXCR. For each individual, recombination models were inferred using an EM algorithm with the repgenHMM and IGoR tools. Shared clonotype analysis was performed with the tcR package in R, normalizing sharing by the product of cloneset sizes. To study raw recombination free of thymic and clonal selection effects, out-of-frame nonproductive sequences were analyzed. The public reads were run again by TCRdb, first through fastp at Q25 and then through MiXCR, and only productive beta chains were kept. Each entry merges the rows of one CDR3 protein and shows their most common DNA and genes. TCRdb assigned the V and J calls; the authors' analysis was not used. For this sample the table gives hundreds of thousands of distinct CDR3 sequences, of which approximately 24% were detected only once. In total, the top ten clones hold 2.9% of the sample.

V is cut back by 6 bases and J by 5 bases, with 12 bases in the junction unmatched. Spanning cysteine to phenylalanine, the CDR3 consists of 18 amino acids. The kept DNA is CDR3 alone, 54 bases in frame from the first base. CDR1 MNHEY and CDR2 SVGEGT were looked up in the germline V gene. Every donor in the study was a healthy Caucasian. The twin cohort comprised three pairs of female monozygotic twins, all aged roughly 18 to 29 years. CD4+ and CD8+ T cell populations were isolated with positive isolation kits from Invitrogen. The sample was also reused in another study, on T cells expressing NK-cell markers. The other study reports the following: In sorted CD3+CD56+NKG2C+, CD3+CD56+NKG2C- and CD3+CD56-NKG2C+ T-cell subsets from 8 or 9 donors, TCR beta-chain repertoires were profiled. Most of the eight sequenced donors were HCMV-seropositive and one was HCMV-seronegative. To restrict sorting to alphabetaTCR-expressing T cells, an anti-gammadeltaTCR antibody was added in several experiments. In over five donors, the dominant CD3+CD56+NKG2C+ clonotypes were among the top 10 CD8+ clonotypes and accounted for about 1.0-7.5% of CD8+ T cells. Those dominant clonotypes were again the most abundant among CD3+CD56-NKG2C+ cells in four donors, at roughly 25-60.1%. Whether the expanded NKG2C-expressing T cell clones were specific for HCMV antigens was left unclear. The study sequenced eight donors, all healthy volunteers chosen at random: three men and five women. A commercial ELISA kit detecting HCMV-specific IgG in serum was used to determine HCMV serostatus. Reads were demultiplexed and grouped by UMI with MIGEC, and clonotypes were assembled and quantified with MiTCR. To exclude erroneous sequences, only TCR cDNA sequences supported by at least two reads were retained. The tcR package was used for downstream repertoire analysis, with clonotypes matched between fractions based on CDR3 nucleotide sequence plus V segment. VDJmatch was used to annotate antigen specificity against VDJdb, with one amino acid substitution in CDR3 allowed.

Material for sequencing was CD4+ T cells sorted from blood. Rearrangement joined TRBV6-2 or TRBV6-3 to TRBJ2-3, with TRBD2 identical over 15 junction bases. The TCR comes from a woman aged 18-29 years in good health. DNA sequence: TGTGCCAGCAGCCCCGGGACTAGCGGGGGGCGGATCCAAGATACGCAGTATTTT. This sequence encodes CASSPGTSGGRIQDTQYF.